Detailed here is one T cell receptor (beta chain). The antigen remains unidentified. Trimming took off 0 bases at V and 6 bases at J, with 16 bases between the two ends. The CDR3 extends over 15 amino acids. The germline V gene has CDR1 SGHRS and CDR2 YFSETQ. This record belongs to a study of Ad26.COV2.S vaccination and SARS-CoV-2 variants. Clones were sequenced by immunoSEQ multiplex PCR, and TCRdb holds only the in-frame ones, with some missing. This sample yields fewer than 400,000 clones, of which about 88% are seen a single time; around 1.9% belongs to the top ten. Sample treatment: about 20 received Ad26.COV2.S at low or high dose, single or two shots; 5 received placebo; per-sample allocation not given. Specimens were obtained on day 63 following the first vaccine or placebo injection. Overall study results and limits: The study found higher spike-specific TCR breadth in vaccine than placebo recipients. Substantial breadth was reported for post-vaccination spike-specific CD8+ and CD4+ T cells.

The J gene is TRBJ2-7, the V gene TRBV5-1, with D maybe TRBD1 (5 bases). This clonotype originated in a person between 18 and 65 years old who received the Ad26.COV2.S COVID-19 vaccine or a placebo. The sample here was peripheral blood, taken in a trial of Ad26.COV2.S vaccine versus placebo. DNA for the CDR3: TGCGCCAGCAGCTTGGAGCAGGGTTCCACCTCCGAGCAGTACTTC. This sequence encodes CASSLEQGSTSEQYF. The whole variable domain, remainder taken from reference TRBV5-1 and TRBJ2-7, is KAGVTQTPRYLIKTRGQQVTLSCSPISGHRSVSWYQQTPGQGLQFLFEYFSETQRNKGNFPGRFSGRQFSNSRSEMNVSTLELGDSALYLCASSLEQGSTSEQYFGPGTRLTVT.